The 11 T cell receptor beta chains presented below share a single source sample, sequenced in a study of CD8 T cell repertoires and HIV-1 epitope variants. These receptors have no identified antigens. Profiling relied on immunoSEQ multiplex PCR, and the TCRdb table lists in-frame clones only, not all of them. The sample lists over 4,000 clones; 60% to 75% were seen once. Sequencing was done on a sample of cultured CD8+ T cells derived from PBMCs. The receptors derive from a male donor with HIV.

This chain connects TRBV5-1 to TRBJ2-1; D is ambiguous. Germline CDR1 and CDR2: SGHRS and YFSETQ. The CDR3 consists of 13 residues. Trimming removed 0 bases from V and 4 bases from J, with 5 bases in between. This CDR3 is CASSLDSYNEQFF. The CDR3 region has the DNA TGCGCCAGCAGCTTGGACAGTTACAATGAGCAGTTCTTC.

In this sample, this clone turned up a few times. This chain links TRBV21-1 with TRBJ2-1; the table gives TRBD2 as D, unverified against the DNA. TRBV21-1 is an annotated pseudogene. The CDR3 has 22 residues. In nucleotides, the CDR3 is TGTGCCAGCAGCAGGACGGGTAAACCGGGACTAGCTCTTTATAACTCCTACAATGAGCAGTTCTTC. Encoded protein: CASSRTGKPGLALYNSYNEQFF.

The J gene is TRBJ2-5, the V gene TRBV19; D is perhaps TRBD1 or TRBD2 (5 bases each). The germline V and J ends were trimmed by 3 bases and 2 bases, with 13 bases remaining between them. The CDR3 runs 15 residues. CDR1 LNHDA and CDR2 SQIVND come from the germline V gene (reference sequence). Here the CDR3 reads CASSIIKGPQETQYF. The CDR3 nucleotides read TGTGCCAGTAGTATTATAAAGGGACCTCAAGAGACCCAGTACTTC. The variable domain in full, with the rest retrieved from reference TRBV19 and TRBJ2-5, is DGGITQSPKYLFRKEGQNVTLSCEQNLNHDAMYWYRQDPGQGLRLIYYSQIVNDFQKGDIAEGYSVSREKKESFPLTVTSAQKNPTAFYLCASSIIKGPQETQYFGPGTRLLVL.

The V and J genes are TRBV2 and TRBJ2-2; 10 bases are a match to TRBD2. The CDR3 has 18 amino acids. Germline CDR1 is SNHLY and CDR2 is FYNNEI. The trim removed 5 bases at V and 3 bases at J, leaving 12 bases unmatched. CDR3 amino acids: CASSPQASGGRYTGELFF. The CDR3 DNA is TGTGCCAGCAGTCCCCAGGCTAGCGGGGGCCGTTACACCGGGGAGCTGTTTTTT.

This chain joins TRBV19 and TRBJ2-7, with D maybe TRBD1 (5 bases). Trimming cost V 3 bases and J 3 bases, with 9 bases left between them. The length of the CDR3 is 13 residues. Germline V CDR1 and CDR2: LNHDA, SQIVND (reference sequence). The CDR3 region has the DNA TGTGCCAGTAGTATCGTCGACAGCTACGAGCAGTACTTC. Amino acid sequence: CASSIVDSYEQYF.

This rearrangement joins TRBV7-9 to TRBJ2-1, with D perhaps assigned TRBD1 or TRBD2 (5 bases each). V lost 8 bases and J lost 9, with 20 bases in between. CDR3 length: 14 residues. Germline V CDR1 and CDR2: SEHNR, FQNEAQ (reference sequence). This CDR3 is CASLRDPPLIEQFF. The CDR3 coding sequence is TGTGCCAGCTTAAGGGACCCCCCGCTCATTGAGCAGTTCTTC.

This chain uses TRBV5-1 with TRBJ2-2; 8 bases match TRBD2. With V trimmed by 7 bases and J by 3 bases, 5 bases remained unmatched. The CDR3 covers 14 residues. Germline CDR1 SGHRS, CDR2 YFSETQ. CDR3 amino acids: CASSRGLDTGELFF. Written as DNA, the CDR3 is TGCGCCAGCTCCAGGGGACTAGACACCGGGGAGCTGTTTTTT.

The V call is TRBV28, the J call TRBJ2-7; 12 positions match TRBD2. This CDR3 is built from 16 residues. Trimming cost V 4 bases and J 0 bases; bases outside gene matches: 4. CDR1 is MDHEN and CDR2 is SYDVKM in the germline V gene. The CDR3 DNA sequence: TGTGCCAGCAGTTCCCTAGCGGGAGGGCTCTCCTACGAGCAGTACTTC. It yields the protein CASSSLAGGLSYEQYF.

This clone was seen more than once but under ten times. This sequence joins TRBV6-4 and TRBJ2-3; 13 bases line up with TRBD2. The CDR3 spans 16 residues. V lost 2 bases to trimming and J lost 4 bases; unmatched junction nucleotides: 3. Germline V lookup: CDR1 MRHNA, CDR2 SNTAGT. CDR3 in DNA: TGTGCCAGCAGTGACGCGACTAGCGGGGGGTCAGATACGCAGTATTTT. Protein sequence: CASSDATSGGSDTQYF.

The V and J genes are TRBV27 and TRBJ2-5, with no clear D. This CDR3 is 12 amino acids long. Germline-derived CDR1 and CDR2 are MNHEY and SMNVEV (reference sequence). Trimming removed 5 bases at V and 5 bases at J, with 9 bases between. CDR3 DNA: TGTGCCAGCAGTGTTTATGGGGAGACCCAGTACTTC. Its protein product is CASSVYGETQYF.

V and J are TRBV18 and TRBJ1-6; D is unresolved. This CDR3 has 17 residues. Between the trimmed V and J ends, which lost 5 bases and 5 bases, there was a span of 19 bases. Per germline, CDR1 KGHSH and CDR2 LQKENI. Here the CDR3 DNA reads TGTGCCAGCTCAGGATCGGCGTTACGAGTCGATAATTCACCCCTCCACTTT. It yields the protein CASSGSALRVDNSPLHF.